This TCR beta chain is from a study of blood T cell repertoires in COVID-19. Study as a whole: Donors in the United States, Italy and Spain gave samples during acute or convalescent COVID-19. Sources were T cells, B-cell-depleted T cells, or PBMCs; the material itself was cDNA or gDNA.

Authors' analysis steps: Amplified reference gene primers provided the basis for estimating nucleated cell counts. Clones were read by immunoSEQ multiplex PCR, and TCRdb kept only the in-frame ones, dropping some. That table supplies the V and J calls and clone size; D and trimming were determined from the DNA. The table has fewer than 60,000 clones, 84% seen once. Trimming took 3 bases from V and 0 from J, leaving 11 bases between them. Germline V gene lookup returns CDR1 KGHSH and CDR2 LQKENI. This CDR3 is built from 15 residues. This TCR was sampled from a man aged 60-69 years with acute or convalescent COVID-19. The specimen was peripheral blood. V usage is TRBV18 and J usage is TRBJ1-1; a weak D match, TRBD1 (6 bases). In DNA form, the CDR3 reads TGTGCCAGCTCACCCTCAGGGGCCCTGAACACTGAAGCTTTCTTT. Protein sequence: CASSPSGALNTEAFF.